The present T cell receptor beta chain was sequenced within a study of blood T cell repertoires in COVID-19. Study-level background: Acute-phase and convalescent COVID-19 samples originated in the United States, Italy and Spain. T cells, B-cell-depleted T cells, or PBMCs supplied cDNA or gDNA.

This CDR3 spans 15 amino acids. Trimming took 6 bases from V and 5 from J, leaving 17 bases between them. The V gene's germline CDR1 is KGHSH and CDR2 LQKENI. This clone was seen a handful of times. In the original analysis: Nucleated cell number was recorded as an estimate derived from reference gene primer amplification. TCRdb's table, derived via immunoSEQ multiplex PCR, lists solely in-frame clones and lacks some. Clone size and the V and J calls come from that table; the DNA yielded D and trimming. The sample includes about 140,000 clones, approximately 89% of them seen just once. V and J are TRBV18 and TRBJ2-1; a possible D gene is TRBD1 (7 bases). The sequencing input was peripheral blood. This sequence originates from a woman in her forties or fifties with acute or convalescent COVID-19. CDR3 in DNA: TGTGCCAGCTCGCGGGGACAGAAAGAAGACAATGAGCAGTTCTTC. It yields the protein CASSRGQKEDNEQFF. Together with reference TRBV18 and TRBJ2-1, the CDR3 gives the full variable domain: NAGVMQNPRHLVRRRGQEARLRCSPMKGHSHVYWYRQLPEEGLKFMVYLQKENIIDESGMPKERFSAEFPKEGPSILRIQQVVRGDSAAYFCASSRGQKEDNEQFFGPGTRLTVL.